These T cell receptor beta chains were read from a single sample in a study of cytomegalovirus exposure and HLA in healthy donors. The assay was immunoSEQ multiplex PCR, and TCRdb's table has in-frame clones only and misses some. The table has roughly 70,000 clones, 97% seen once. Specimen: PBMCs. The receptors here all came from a young woman in good health and CMV-seropositive. Each CDR3 is given with its conserved first and last residue. Fields, in order: J gene, clone size, V gene, D gene, CDR3 protein, CDR3 DNA. The D gene is left open where the match is weak. Clone size is not always given. Where it is, it says once, few, many or a class for expanded clones.

TRBJ2-3 NA TRBV5-1 TRBD2 CASSPTRPSGPTDTQYF TGCGCCAGCAGCCCAACCCGTCCTAGCGGACCCACAGATACGCAGTATTTT
TRBJ1-1 NA TRBV6-6 NA CASSSGGGDTEAFF TGTGCCAGCAGTTCGGGGGGAGGGGACACTGAAGCTTTCTTT
TRBJ1-1 NA TRBV4-2 NA CASSLLDTEAFF TGTGCCAGCAGTCTATTAGACACTGAAGCTTTCTTT
TRBJ1-4 NA TRBV28 NA CASSLRTASTNEKLFF TGTGCCAGCAGTTTAAGGACAGCCTCAACTAATGAAAAACTGTTTTTT
TRBJ2-1 NA TRBV5-6 NA CASTQRGAINEQFF TGTGCCAGCACCCAACGGGGGGCGATCAATGAGCAGTTCTTC
TRBJ1-1 NA TRBV9 NA CASSVSSGSNTEAFF TGTGCCAGCAGCGTATCGTCAGGCTCAAACACTGAAGCTTTCTTT
TRBJ2-2 NA TRBV28 TRBD2 CASSPRLAGGPGELFF TGTGCCAGCAGTCCTCGACTAGCGGGAGGGCCCGGGGAGCTGTTTTTT
TRBJ2-2 NA TRBV19 NA CASMKWQGRGTGELFF TGTGCCAGTATGAAGTGGCAGGGGAGGGGCACCGGGGAGCTGTTTTTT
TRBJ2-7 NA TRBV4-2 NA CASSQEWTASHSYEQYF TGTGCCAGCAGCCAAGAGTGGACTGCCTCTCACTCCTACGAGCAGTACTTC
TRBJ2-1 NA TRBV18 TRBD2 CASSLAGTNDYNEQFF TGTGCCAGCTCACTAGCCGGGACTAACGACTACAATGAGCAGTTCTTC
TRBJ1-2 NA TRBV6-5 NA CASTFSDRTNYGYTF TGTGCCAGCACCTTTAGCGACAGGACCAACTATGGCTACACCTTC
TRBJ1-2 NA TRBV5-6 NA CASSTDSYYGYTF TGTGCCAGCAGCACCGACAGCTACTATGGCTACACCTTC
TRBJ1-1 NA TRBV11-2 NA CASSLAPGAGNTEAFF TGTGCCAGCAGCTTAGCCCCAGGGGCTGGGAACACTGAAGCTTTCTTT
TRBJ1-5 NA TRBV2 TRBD1 CASRATGVHQPQHF TGTGCCAGCAGGGCGACAGGGGTTCATCAGCCCCAGCATTTT
TRBJ1-5 NA TRBV19 NA CASQIGQGYQPQHF TGTGCCAGCCAGATTGGGCAGGGCTATCAGCCCCAGCATTTT
TRBJ2-1 NA TRBV7-3 TRBD2 CASSLIAGGPPPYNEQFF TGTGCCAGCAGCTTGATCGCGGGAGGCCCCCCACCTTACAATGAGCAGTTCTTC
TRBJ1-3 NA TRBV9 NA CASSADSRSGNTIYF TGTGCCAGCAGCGCAGACTCACGCTCTGGAAACACCATATATTTT
TRBJ2-7 NA TRBV6-6 TRBD1 CASSYGDREIYEQYF TGTGCCAGCAGTTACGGGGACAGGGAAATCTACGAGCAGTACTTC
TRBJ1-3 once TRBV30 NA CAWSSMSGNTIYF TGTGCCTGGAGTTCTATGTCCGGAAACACCATATATTTT
TRBJ2-3 once TRBV7-9 TRBD2 CASSSTSGHNTDTQYF TGTGCCAGCAGCTCGACTAGCGGACATAACACAGATACGCAGTATTTT
TRBJ1-5 NA TRBV27 TRBD1 CASRQGGFNQPQHF TGTGCCAGTCGACAGGGGGGGTTCAATCAGCCCCAGCATTTT
TRBJ1-1 few TRBV12-5 NA CASGLVRRPVTEAFF TGTGCTAGTGGTTTGGTACGCAGGCCTGTCACTGAAGCTTTCTTT
TRBJ2-2 NA TRBV7-6 TRBD2 CASSPRTSGSTGELFF TGTGCCAGCAGCCCCAGGACTAGCGGGAGTACCGGGGAGCTGTTTTTT
TRBJ2-7 NA TRBV10-2 NA CASSESRGFNEQYF TGCGCCAGCAGTGAGTCGAGAGGGTTCAACGAGCAGTACTTC
TRBJ2-7 NA TRBV5-1 NA CASSPRDSTYEQYF TGCGCCAGCAGCCCCCGGGACTCAACCTACGAGCAGTACTTC
TRBJ2-1 NA TRBV7-8 NA CASSQASLRQVGYNEQFF TGTGCCAGCAGCCAAGCCTCCTTAAGACAGGTGGGCTACAATGAGCAGTTCTTC
TRBJ2-3 NA TRBV27 NA CASSLSLSGGPRADTQYF TGTGCCAGCAGTTTATCACTCTCCGGGGGACCCAGGGCAGATACGCAGTATTTT
TRBJ1-5 NA TRBV6-1 TRBD1 CASSEAAGGLVNQPQHF TGTGCCAGCAGTGAAGCGGCAGGGGGACTAGTCAATCAGCCCCAGCATTTT
TRBJ2-1 NA TRBV29-1 NA CSVENHREKNEQFF TGCAGCGTAGAGAACCACAGGGAAAAGAATGAGCAGTTCTTC
TRBJ2-4 NA TRBV4-1 TRBD2 CASSQATFGRAYIQYF TGCGCCAGCAGCCAAGCGACTTTCGGGAGGGCCTACATTCAGTACTTC
TRBJ2-5 once TRBV10-2 TRBD1 CASSADREETQYF TGCGCCAGCAGCGCGGACAGGGAAGAGACCCAGTACTTC
TRBJ2-1 NA TRBV12-5 TRBD2 CASGLVHSGGSYNEQFF TGTGCTAGTGGTTTGGTACATAGCGGGGGCTCCTACAATGAGCAGTTCTTC
TRBJ2-3 NA TRBV27 NA CASSLLQAGTDTQYF TGTGCCAGCAGTTTACTCCAGGCCGGCACAGATACGCAGTATTTT
TRBJ2-5 NA TRBV28 NA CASSLRGFQETQYF TGTGCCAGCAGTTTACGGGGGTTCCAAGAGACCCAGTACTTC
TRBJ2-1 NA TRBV28 TRBD2 CASSPLTSGKNEQFF TGTGCCAGCAGTCCCCTCACTAGCGGGAAAAACGAGCAGTTCTTC
TRBJ1-1 NA TRBV7-2 TRBD1 CASSLRTGMNTEAFF TGTGCCAGCAGCTTACGGACAGGGATGAACACTGAAGCTTTCTTT
TRBJ2-1 NA TRBV28 TRBD1 CASRPPGQGFHNEQFF TGTGCCAGCAGACCTCCCGGACAGGGTTTCCACAATGAGCAGTTCTTC
TRBJ1-5 NA TRBV6-1 TRBD1 CASSERQGGNQPQHF TGTGCCAGCAGTGAAAGACAGGGAGGCAATCAGCCCCAGCATTTT
TRBJ2-7 NA TRBV28 TRBD1 CASSLNRGPPSYEQYF TGTGCCAGCAGCCTTAACAGGGGTCCCCCCTCCTACGAGCAGTACTTC
TRBJ1-2 NA TRBV9 NA CASSVEEGYGYTF TGTGCCAGCAGCGTAGAGGAGGGCTATGGCTACACCTTC
TRBJ2-1 NA TRBV9 TRBD2 CASSPLTGTSYISEQFF TGTGCCAGCAGCCCCCTGACCGGGACTAGCTATATTAGCGAGCAGTTCTTC
TRBJ2-2 NA TRBV11-2 TRBD1 CASRKPGQGTGELFF TGTGCCAGCAGGAAACCGGGACAGGGCACCGGGGAGCTGTTTTTT
TRBJ2-2 NA TRBV7-9 NA CASSSKDPKAGELFF TGTGCCAGCAGCTCAAAAGATCCTAAAGCCGGGGAGCTGTTTTTT
TRBJ1-1 NA TRBV4-1 TRBD1 CASTNRGQTEAFF TGCGCCAGCACCAACAGGGGGCAAACTGAAGCTTTCTTT
TRBJ2-3 NA TRBV9 NA CASSARTSTDTQYF TGTGCCAGCAGCGCCAGGACTAGCACAGATACGCAGTATTTT
TRBJ1-2 NA TRBV28 NA CASSLGGFFSGYTF TGTGCCAGCAGTTTAGGCGGATTCTTTTCTGGCTACACCTTC
TRBJ1-1 NA TRBV27 NA CASSLDRRATEAFF TGTGCCAGCAGTTTAGACAGGCGTGCCACTGAAGCTTTCTTT
TRBJ2-3 NA TRBV28 TRBD2 CASSPSGNTDTQYF TGTGCCAGCAGTCCTAGCGGGAACACAGATACGCAGTATTTT
TRBJ1-5 NA TRBV10-3 TRBD1 CAISVDRDNQPQHF TGTGCCATCAGTGTCGACAGGGATAATCAGCCCCAGCATTTT
TRBJ2-1 NA TRBV28 TRBD2 CASSLGGSIDEQFF TGTGCCAGCAGTTTGGGCGGGAGTATAGATGAGCAGTTCTTC
TRBJ2-2 NA TRBV27 TRBD2 CASSLLGLAGTGELFF TGTGCCAGCAGTTTATTGGGGCTAGCGGGCACCGGGGAGCTGTTTTTT
TRBJ1-2 NA TRBV30 NA CAWSVVGSGNYGYTF TGTGCCTGGAGTGTAGTGGGCTCAGGCAACTATGGCTACACCTTC
TRBJ2-3 NA TRBV7-9 NA CASSPGRTRGSDTQYF TGTGCCAGCAGCCCCGGACGGACCAGGGGCTCAGATACGCAGTATTTT
TRBJ2-7 NA TRBV27 NA CASSLGSDLHLVEQYF TGTGCCAGCAGTTTGGGGTCGGACTTGCACCTCGTCGAGCAGTACTTC
TRBJ2-2 NA TRBV11-3 TRBD1 CASSLGQVDTGELFF TGTGCCAGCAGCTTGGGACAGGTCGACACCGGGGAGCTGTTTTTT
TRBJ2-7 NA TRBV6-1 NA CASSEQDSGGYEQYF TGTGCCAGCAGTGAACAGGATTCCGGGGGCTACGAGCAGTACTTC